This TCR beta chain was documented in a study of cytomegalovirus exposure and HLA in healthy donors. 60 Vbeta and 13 Jbeta primers were used in PCR. Repertoires were generated with immunoSEQ multiplex PCR, while TCRdb's copy carries only in-frame clones and drops some. The table shows around 180,000 clones, with just over 75% occurring only once. The CDR3 runs to 15 residues. V lost 2 bases and J lost 5, with 14 bases in between. Germline V lookup: CDR1 LGHNA, CDR2 YSLEER. This clone was observed a few times. The sequenced sample was PBMCs. The sequence was collected from a woman in her twenties or thirties in good health and CMV-seropositive. This chain joins TRBV4-3 and TRBJ2-3; weak D call: TRBD2 (5 bases). As DNA, the CDR3 is TGCGCCAGCAGCCAAACCCGGGGTCGGGTAGATACGCAGTATTTT. This sequence encodes CASSQTRGRVDTQYF.